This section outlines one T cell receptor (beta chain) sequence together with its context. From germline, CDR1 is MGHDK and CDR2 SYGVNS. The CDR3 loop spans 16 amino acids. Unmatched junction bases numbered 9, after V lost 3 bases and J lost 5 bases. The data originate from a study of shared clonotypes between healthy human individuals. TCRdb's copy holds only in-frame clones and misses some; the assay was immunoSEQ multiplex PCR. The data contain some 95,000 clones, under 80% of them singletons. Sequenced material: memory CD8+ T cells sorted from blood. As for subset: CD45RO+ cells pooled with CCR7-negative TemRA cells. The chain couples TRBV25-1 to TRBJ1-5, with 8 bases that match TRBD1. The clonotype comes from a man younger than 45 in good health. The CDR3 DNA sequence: TGTGCCAGCAGTGAGGGGGGACAGGCGAACCATCAGCCCCAGCATTTT. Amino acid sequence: CASSEGGQANHQPQHF.